Listed below are T cell receptor beta chains from one sample, sequenced in a study of cytomegalovirus exposure and HLA in healthy donors. Repertoires were generated with immunoSEQ multiplex PCR, while TCRdb's copy carries only in-frame clones and drops some. The sample comprises 150,000 to 200,000 clones, 75% of which are singletons, and about 8% rests with the top ten. The sequenced material came from PBMCs. These TCRs come from a woman in her thirties or forties in good health and CMV-seropositive. Each CDR3 is given with its conserved first and last residue.

v_call: TRBV12-1; cdr3_aa: CASSPGLENAQFF
v_call: TRBV19; cdr3_aa: CASRAGAVFFPYEQYF
v_call: TRBV11-2; cdr3_aa: CASSLEGYPGNTIYF
v_call: TRBV19; cdr3_aa: CASTTGQGGNTIYF
v_call: TRBV5-4; cdr3_aa: CASSWTGPQETQYF
v_call: TRBV27; cdr3_aa: CASRVVRNTGELFF
v_call: TRBV7-9; cdr3_aa: CASTLMTGANTEAFF
v_call: TRBV7-6; cdr3_aa: CASSTLAGPYNEQFF
v_call: TRBV28; cdr3_aa: CASSLPAQATQYF
v_call: TRBV7-3; cdr3_aa: CASSLEGGSGNTIYF
v_call: TRBV5-4; cdr3_aa: CASSFSRTGGSNVLTF
v_call: TRBV15; cdr3_aa: CATSRAPTDTQYF
v_call: TRBV5-4; cdr3_aa: CASSSYWGDGVRGIQYF
v_call: TRBV5-1; cdr3_aa: CASRLGATSGTYEQYF
v_call: TRBV7-2; cdr3_aa: CASSWGGKGGDTQYF
v_call: TRBV6-1; cdr3_aa: CASSDPGEISYEQYF
v_call: TRBV9; cdr3_aa: CASSVGGTGVYQETQYF
v_call: TRBV4-1; cdr3_aa: CASSQDMSGVHQPQHF
v_call: TRBV7-9; cdr3_aa: CSSNDRGLANTEAFF
v_call: TRBV19; cdr3_aa: CASNTVRGREGAFF
v_call: TRBV2; cdr3_aa: CASSGQDYNEQFF
v_call: TRBV19; cdr3_aa: CASSISPAGNYGYTF
v_call: TRBV19; cdr3_aa: CASRGQGSYEQYF
v_call: TRBV11-2; cdr3_aa: CASSLDRDLSYEQYF
v_call: TRBV28; cdr3_aa: CASSLGLVVGSSRDTQYF
v_call: TRBV6-5; cdr3_aa: CASRSAGGGTGELFF
v_call: TRBV6-5; cdr3_aa: CASLRAGTDTQYF
v_call: TRBV29-1; cdr3_aa: CSVERESKQYF
v_call: TRBV28; cdr3_aa: CASSYGGIQGAGYTF
v_call: TRBV29-1; cdr3_aa: CSVEDRGLGAFF
v_call: TRBV7-2; cdr3_aa: CASSLGGLLGTGKNEQFF
v_call: TRBV29-1; cdr3_aa: CSSLRGAEQFF
v_call: TRBV9; cdr3_aa: CASSQGWVTEAFF
v_call: TRBV18; cdr3_aa: CASSPNRGNTEAFF
v_call: TRBV7-6; cdr3_aa: CASSPRDRGTEAFF
v_call: TRBV7-2; cdr3_aa: CASSLEAGVGNEQFF
v_call: TRBV7-9; cdr3_aa: CSSSLADIANSGNTIYF
v_call: TRBV20-1; cdr3_aa: CSARSGQPQHF
v_call: TRBV11-2; cdr3_aa: CASSPFRETQYF
v_call: TRBV9; cdr3_aa: CASSPRTAGWGSNEQFF
v_call: TRBV7-7; cdr3_aa: CASSLGAGLNTGELFF
v_call: TRBV27; cdr3_aa: CASRSPLAGGTDTQYF
v_call: TRBV25-1; cdr3_aa: CASSEFSENTEAFF
v_call: TRBV30; cdr3_aa: CAWSAPSRGDLYGYTF
v_call: TRBV9; cdr3_aa: CASSVGQGEKLFF
v_call: TRBV19; cdr3_aa: CATVDRAAGSSYGYTF
v_call: TRBV4-3; cdr3_aa: CASSQVSGNTDTQYF
v_call: TRBV4-1; cdr3_aa: CASSQAAAGGPDNEQFF